What follows are 6 T cell receptor beta chains derived from one specimen sequenced in a study of radiation and T cells in renal cell carcinoma. Clones were sequenced by immunoSEQ multiplex PCR, and TCRdb holds only the in-frame ones, with some missing. The table lists about 120,000 clones, around 81% of them singletons. Time point denoted: blood 2 weeks post-SBRT. Treatment here: 15 Gy SBRT to primary tumor, nephrectomy 4 weeks later. Specimen: blood, collected from a patient whose treatment included radiotherapy and nephrectomy. The receptors originated from a man between 50 and 59 years old with renal cell carcinoma.

This clone has only a few counts. V gene TRBV7-2 combines with J gene TRBJ2-7; TRBD2 aligns across 11 bases. The CDR3 loop spans 15 amino acids. The ends lost 5 bases at V and 4 bases at J; junction bases unmatched: 7. Germline V gives CDR1 SGHTA, CDR2 FQGNSA. This CDR3 is CASSESSGGAYEQYF. Here the CDR3 DNA reads TGTGCCAGCAGCGAAAGTAGCGGGGGGGCTTACGAGCAGTACTTC.

The V call is TRBV29-1, the J call TRBJ1-3, with unresolved D. CDR1 is SQVTM and CDR2 is ANQGSEA in the germline V gene. The CDR3 extends over 13 amino acids. Trimming pared 4 bases from V and 0 bases from J, leaving 7 bases between. In DNA form, the CDR3 reads TGCAGCGTTGGGGCATTCTCTGGAAACACCATATATTTT. As protein: CSVGAFSGNTIYF.

The gene calls are TRBV10-2 and TRBJ2-5; 7 nucleotides align to TRBD2. Germline CDR1 reads WSHSY; CDR2 reads SAAADI. V dropped 2 bases and J dropped 3; count of bases not matched to a gene: 0. This CDR3 has 13 residues. DNA for the CDR3: TGCGCCAGCAGTGAGGGACTAGAAGAGACCCAGTACTTC. This translates into CASSEGLEETQYF.

V and J are TRBV27 and TRBJ1-5; D not certain. The CDR3 loop spans 13 amino acids. Trimming pared 5 bases from V and 0 bases from J, leaving 5 bases between. Germline CDR1 MNHEY, CDR2 SMNVEV (reference sequence). The CDR3 bases are TGTGCCAGCAGTCCGTTTAGCAATCAGCCCCAGCATTTT. This codes for CASSPFSNQPQHF.

The chain has TRBV4-1 and TRBJ1-2; D not resolved. The germline V gene has CDR1 MGHRA and CDR2 YSYEKL. The CDR3 length is 15 residues. V was clipped by 0 bases and J by 8 bases, with 16 bases between them. This chain's CDR3 is CASSQDSRAIIGYTF. The CDR3 DNA is TGCGCCAGCAGCCAAGATTCGCGGGCCATCATAGGCTACACCTTC.

This chain links TRBV9 with TRBJ2-3; D may be TRBD1 or TRBD2 (5 bases each). Germline CDR1 SGDLS, CDR2 YYNGEE. The CDR3 is made up of 14 amino acids. Between the trimmed V and J ends, which lost 0 bases and 4 bases, there was a span of 9 bases. CDR3 DNA sequence: TGTGCCAGCAGCGTAGATCTGGGGGCAGATACGCAGTATTTT. It codes for CASSVDLGADTQYF.